Presented here are 14 T cell receptor beta chains from one specimen sequenced in a study of cytomegalovirus exposure and HLA in healthy donors. The PCR ran on 60 Vbeta and 13 Jbeta primers. Produced via immunoSEQ multiplex PCR; TCRdb's table is partial and in-frame only. The sample shows about 130,000 clones, 70% to 80% of them seen only once. The sample was PBMCs. The origin of the receptors is a man aged 45-65 years in good health and CMV-seronegative.

This chain links TRBV5-4 with TRBJ2-7; TRBD2 matches 8 bases. The CDR3 is made up of 15 amino acids. Germline trimming cut 3 bases from V and 2 bases from J; bases unmatched to any gene: 7. The germline CDR1 and CDR2 sequences are SGHNT and YYREEE (reference sequence). The CDR3 coding sequence is TGTGCCAGCAGCTCGAGCGGGAGACAAACCTACGAGCAGTACTTC. Its protein is CASSSSGRQTYEQYF.

The genes are TRBV14 and TRBJ2-7; D is ambiguous. The CDR3 loop spans 13 amino acids. The germline V and J ends were trimmed by 1 base and 3 bases, with 7 bases remaining between them. Germline V CDR1 and CDR2: SGHDN, FVKESK. The CDR3 loop reads CASSQGLSYEQYF. The CDR3 DNA reads as TGTGCCAGCAGCCAAGGGCTCAGCTACGAGCAGTACTTC.

The chain couples TRBV18 to TRBJ1-2; TRBD1 agrees at 8 bases. The CDR3 contains 13 residues. CDR1 KGHSH and CDR2 LQKENI come from the germline V gene. J gave up 4 bases and V 6 bases, and 4 bases lay outside the gene matches. CDR3 DNA sequence: TGTGCCAGCTCTGGGACAGGCCCCTATGGCTACACCTTC. Protein product: CASSGTGPYGYTF.

The V gene is TRBV28, the J gene TRBJ2-4, with 9 bases matching TRBD1. The CDR3 length is 16 residues. Germline CDR1 and CDR2: MDHEN and SYDVKM. The ends lost 4 bases at V and 9 bases at J; junction bases unmatched: 13. The CDR3 coding sequence is TGTGCCAGCAGTTCCAGACGGGGACAGGGAAGTCTCATTCAGTACTTC. Its protein product is CASSSRRGQGSLIQYF.

This chain connects TRBV6-1 to TRBJ2-1; 8 bases line up with TRBD2. The J segment lost 4 bases and the V segment lost 4 bases, leaving 6 bases of the junction unmatched. CDR1 is MNHNS and CDR2 is SASEGT in the germline V gene. The CDR3 spans 15 residues. The CDR3 DNA is TGTGCCAGCAGTGGGGGGCTAGCGGGTTACAATGAGCAGTTCTTC. This translates into CASSGGLAGYNEQFF.

This rearrangement joins TRBV6-5 to TRBJ2-5, with a weak D call TRBD1 (7 bases). The J call may be faulty, since TRBJ2-7 better matches the DNA end. Per the germline V gene, CDR1 is MNHEY and CDR2 is SVGAGI. CDR3 length equals 15 residues. DNA of the CDR3: TGTGCCAGCAGGGAGGGGGCAGGAAGCTCCTACGAGCAGTACTTC. Its translation: CASREGAGSSYEQYF.

The rearrangement links TRBV5-1 to TRBJ1-2; D possibly corresponds to TRBD1 (5 bases). V was pared by 1 base and J by 4 bases, with 14 bases between. CDR3 length: 15 amino acids. Germline lookup yields CDR1 SGHRS and CDR2 YFSETQ. The CDR3 DNA is TGCGCCAGCAGCTTGCGGGCAGGGCAAGGCTATGGCTACACCTTC. It specifies CASSLRAGQGYGYTF.

This clone was seen a handful of times. V usage is TRBV10-3 and J usage is TRBJ2-2, with 7 bases fitting TRBD1. CDR1 is ENHRY and CDR2 is SYGVKD in the germline V gene. The CDR3 is made up of 15 amino acids. J lost 4 bases, V lost 0 bases, and 2 bases had no gene match. CDR3 sequence: CAISESDRATGELFF. For the CDR3, the DNA is TGTGCCATCAGTGAGTCAGACAGGGCCACCGGGGAGCTGTTTTTT.

The V and J genes are TRBV7-8 and TRBJ2-3, with D tentatively TRBD2 (6 bases). Trimming took off 3 bases at V and 2 bases at J, with 9 bases between the two ends. CDR1 is SGHVS and CDR2 is FQNEAQ in the germline V gene. The CDR3 is made up of 14 amino acids. CDR3 sequence: CASSFRDFTDTQYF. The CDR3 DNA follows: TGTGCCAGCAGCTTCCGGGACTTCACAGATACGCAGTATTTT.

The CDR3: CASSIEAGRPYNEQFF. The CDR3 nucleotides are TGTGCCAGTAGTATTGAGGCAGGGCGGCCTTACAATGAGCAGTTCTTC. The chain combines TRBV19 with TRBJ2-1; D might be TRBD1 (5 bases). The CDR3 is 16 amino acids. The V and J ends lost 3 bases and 4 bases respectively, with 16 bases between them. Germline values: CDR1 LNHDA, CDR2 SQIVND (reference sequence).

V usage is TRBV4-1 and J usage is TRBJ1-4, with D possibly being TRBD1 (6 bases). V lost 0 bases to trimming and J lost 4 bases, with 15 bases between them. The CDR3 consists of 17 residues. The V gene's germline CDR1 is MGHRA and CDR2 YSYEKL. The CDR3 region has the DNA TGCGCCAGCAGCCAAGATTTCCCGACAGGCCTTAATGAAAAACTGTTTTTT. As protein: CASSQDFPTGLNEKLFF.

The chain recombines TRBV7-6 with TRBJ2-3; D not resolved. From germline, CDR1 is SGHVS and CDR2 FNYEAQ. This CDR3 region has 14 residues. V was cut by 3 bases and J by 1 base, with 8 bases left in between. The CDR3 sequence is CASSFVEGTDTQYF. CDR3 bases: TGTGCCAGCAGCTTTGTAGAGGGCACAGATACGCAGTATTTT.

This rearrangement joins TRBV6-5 to TRBJ1-5, with D perhaps TRBD1 (6 bases). Germline-derived CDR1 and CDR2 are MNHEY and SVGAGI. Trimming pared 8 bases from V and 4 bases from J, leaving 12 bases between. CDR3 length: 13 residues. CDR3 DNA sequence: TGTGCCAGCGGGCAGGGGCGGAATCAGCCCCAGCATTTT. It yields the protein CASGQGRNQPQHF.

V and J are TRBV28 and TRBJ1-2; perhaps TRBD1 as D (6 bases). The CDR3 covers 14 residues. V was clipped by 6 bases and J by 4 bases, with 15 bases between them. Germline CDR1 is MDHEN and CDR2 is SYDVKM. The CDR3 DNA sequence: TGTGCCAGCAGGGTGGGGGCAGTCCGCTATGGCTACACCTTC. Residues: CASRVGAVRYGYTF.